This T cell receptor beta chain was sequenced during a study of shared clonotypes between healthy human individuals. Study summary: Donors had three CD4 naive, three CD4 memory, two CD8 naive and one CD8 memory plate apiece.

Per the germline V gene, CDR1 is KGHSH and CDR2 is LQKENI. V lost 3 bases and J lost 10, with 19 bases in between. The CDR3 is 15 residues long. The method was immunoSEQ multiplex PCR; TCRdb's version includes in-frame clones alone and lacks a portion of them. The profile shows over a million clones, 78% of them singletons. This clone was detected once. The origin of this receptor is a man aged 18 to 29 in good health. Some clones in this sample may be carry-over from other donors' samples. The sequencing sample was made of memory CD4+ T cells from PBMCs. The subset was: CD45RA-negative fraction. The chain couples TRBV18 to TRBJ2-1, with D maybe TRBD1 (6 bases). In DNA, the CDR3 is TGTGCCAGCTCACCCGAGGCTGGGGGCCCCGCAGAGCAGTTCTTC. It encodes CASSPEAGGPAEQFF.